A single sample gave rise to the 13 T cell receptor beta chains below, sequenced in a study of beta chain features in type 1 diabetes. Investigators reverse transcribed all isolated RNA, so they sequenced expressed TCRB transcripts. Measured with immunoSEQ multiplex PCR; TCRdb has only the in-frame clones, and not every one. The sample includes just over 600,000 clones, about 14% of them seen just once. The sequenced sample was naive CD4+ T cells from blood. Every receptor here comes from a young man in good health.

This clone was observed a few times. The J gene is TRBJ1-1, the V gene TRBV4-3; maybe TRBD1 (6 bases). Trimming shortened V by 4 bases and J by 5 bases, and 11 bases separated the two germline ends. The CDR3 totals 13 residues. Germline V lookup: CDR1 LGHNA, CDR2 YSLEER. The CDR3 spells CASSLQGPTEAFF. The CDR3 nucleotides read TGCGCCAGCAGCCTACAGGGTCCGACTGAAGCTTTCTTT.

The CDR3, as DNA: TGTGCCAGCTCTACAGGCAGGGGGCCGTACGAGCAGTACTTC. Its protein is CASSTGRGPYEQYF. The chain joins TRBV18 to TRBJ2-7; TRBD1 matches at 8 bases. The V and J ends lost 6 bases and 4 bases, in that order; junction bases with no gene match: 8. CDR3 length equals 14 residues. The germline gives CDR1 KGHSH, CDR2 LQKENI.

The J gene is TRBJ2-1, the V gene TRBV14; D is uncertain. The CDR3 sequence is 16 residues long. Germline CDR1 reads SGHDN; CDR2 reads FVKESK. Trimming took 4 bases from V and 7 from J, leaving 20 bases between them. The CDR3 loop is CASSRQLRSSGNEQFF. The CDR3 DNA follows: TGTGCCAGCAGCCGCCAATTAAGGTCTAGTGGGAATGAGCAGTTCTTC.

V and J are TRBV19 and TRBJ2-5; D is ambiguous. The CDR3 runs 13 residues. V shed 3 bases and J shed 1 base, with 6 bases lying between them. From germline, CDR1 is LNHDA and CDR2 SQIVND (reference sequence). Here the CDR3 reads CASSIVSQETQYF. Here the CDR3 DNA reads TGTGCCAGTAGTATTGTCAGCCAAGAGACCCAGTACTTC.

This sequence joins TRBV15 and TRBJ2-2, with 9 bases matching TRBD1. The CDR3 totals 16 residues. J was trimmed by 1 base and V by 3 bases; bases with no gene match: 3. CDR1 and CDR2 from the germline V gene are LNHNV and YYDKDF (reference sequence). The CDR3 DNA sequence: TGTGCCACCAGCAGGTTGGGACAGGGGAACACCGGGGAGCTGTTTTTT. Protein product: CATSRLGQGNTGELFF. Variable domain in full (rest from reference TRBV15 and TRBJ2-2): DAMVIQNPRYQVTQFGKPVTLSCSQTLNHNVMYWYQQKSSQAPKLLFHYYDKDFNNEADTPDNFQSRRPNTSFCFLDIRSPGLGDTAMYLCATSRLGQGNTGELFFGEGSRLTVL.

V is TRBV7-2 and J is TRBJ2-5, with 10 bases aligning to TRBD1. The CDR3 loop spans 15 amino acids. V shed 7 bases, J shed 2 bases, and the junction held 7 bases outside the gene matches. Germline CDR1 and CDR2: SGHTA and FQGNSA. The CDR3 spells CASNLGTGAQETQYF. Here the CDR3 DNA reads TGTGCCAGCAACCTAGGGACAGGGGCACAAGAGACCCAGTACTTC.

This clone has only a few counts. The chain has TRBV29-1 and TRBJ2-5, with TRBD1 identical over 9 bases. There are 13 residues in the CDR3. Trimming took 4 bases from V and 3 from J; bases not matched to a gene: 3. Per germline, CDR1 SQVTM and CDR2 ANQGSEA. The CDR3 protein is CSVADRGKETQYF. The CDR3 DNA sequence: TGCAGCGTTGCGGACAGGGGCAAAGAGACCCAGTACTTC.

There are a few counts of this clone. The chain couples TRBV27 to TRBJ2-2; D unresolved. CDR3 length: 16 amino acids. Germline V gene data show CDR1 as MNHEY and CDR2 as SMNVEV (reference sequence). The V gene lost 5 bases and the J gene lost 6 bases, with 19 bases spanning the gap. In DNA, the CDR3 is TGTGCCAGCAGTAGAGTTTCACAACCAAGAGCCGGGGAGCTGTTTTTT. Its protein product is CASSRVSQPRAGELFF.

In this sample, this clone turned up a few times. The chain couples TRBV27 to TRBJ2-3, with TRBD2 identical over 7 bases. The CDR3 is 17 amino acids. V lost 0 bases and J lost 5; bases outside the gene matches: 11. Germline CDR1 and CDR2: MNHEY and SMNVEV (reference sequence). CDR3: CASSLSALAYLVDTQYF. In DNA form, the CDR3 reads TGTGCCAGCAGTTTATCCGCACTAGCGTACCTGGTAGATACGCAGTATTTT.

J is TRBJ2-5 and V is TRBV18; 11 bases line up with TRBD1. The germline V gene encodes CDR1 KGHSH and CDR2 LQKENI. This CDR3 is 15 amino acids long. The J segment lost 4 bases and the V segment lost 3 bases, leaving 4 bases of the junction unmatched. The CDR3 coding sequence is TGTGCCAGCTCACCTCCGGGACAGGGGGGAGAGACCCAGTACTTC. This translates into CASSPPGQGGETQYF.

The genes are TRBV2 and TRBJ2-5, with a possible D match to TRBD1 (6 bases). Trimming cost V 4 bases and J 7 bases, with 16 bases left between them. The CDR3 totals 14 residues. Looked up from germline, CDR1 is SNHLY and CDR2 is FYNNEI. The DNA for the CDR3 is TGTGCCAGCAGTGGGCACAGGGAACTAGTGACCCAGTACTTC. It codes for CASSGHRELVTQYF.

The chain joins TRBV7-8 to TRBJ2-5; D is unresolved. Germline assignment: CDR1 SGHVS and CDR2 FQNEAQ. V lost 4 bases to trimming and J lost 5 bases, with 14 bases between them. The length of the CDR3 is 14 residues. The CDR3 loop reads CASSWKEKVETQYF. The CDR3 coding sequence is TGTGCCAGCAGCTGGAAAGAAAAAGTGGAGACCCAGTACTTC.

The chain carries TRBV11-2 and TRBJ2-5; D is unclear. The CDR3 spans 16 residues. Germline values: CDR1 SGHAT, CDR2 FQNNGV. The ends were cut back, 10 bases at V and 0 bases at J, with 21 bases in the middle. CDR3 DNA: TGTGCCAACAATCCCGGCACCATGAGATACCAAGAGACCCAGTACTTC. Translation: CANNPGTMRYQETQYF.